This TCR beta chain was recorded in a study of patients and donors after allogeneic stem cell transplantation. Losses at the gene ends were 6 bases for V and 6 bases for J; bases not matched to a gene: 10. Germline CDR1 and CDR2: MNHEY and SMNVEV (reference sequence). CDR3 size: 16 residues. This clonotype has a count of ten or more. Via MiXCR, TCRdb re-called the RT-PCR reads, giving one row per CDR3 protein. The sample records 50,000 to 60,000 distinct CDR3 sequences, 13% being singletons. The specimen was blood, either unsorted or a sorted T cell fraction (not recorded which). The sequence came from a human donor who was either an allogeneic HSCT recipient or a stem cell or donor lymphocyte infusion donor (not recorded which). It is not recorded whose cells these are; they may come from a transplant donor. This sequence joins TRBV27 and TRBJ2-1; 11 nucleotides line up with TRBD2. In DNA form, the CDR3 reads TGTGCCAGCAGCACCGGGAGACTAGCGGGATCCAATGAGCAGTTCTTC. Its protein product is CASSTGRLAGSNEQFF.